One T cell receptor beta chain is described in this entry. The entry originates in a study of blood T cell repertoires in COVID-19. About the research overall: In each case, the material was cDNA or gDNA derived from T cells, B-cell-depleted T cells, or PBMCs.

Generated by immunoSEQ multiplex PCR, the TCRdb table keeps only in-frame clones and is missing some. The data show 40,000 or so clones, around 86% seen once. CDR1 is MGHDK, CDR2 SYGVNS, per germline. The CDR3 is 17 residues long. This TCR was recovered from a middle-aged man with active COVID-19. The chain carries TRBV25-1 and TRBJ2-6; D may be TRBD1 (5 bases). The material sequenced was peripheral blood. The CDR3 DNA is TGTGCATGCCAGGGTGGCGGACAAATCTCTGGGGCCAACGTCCTGACTTTC. It is translated as CACQGGGQISGANVLTF.